A single sample gave rise to the 21 T cell receptor beta chains below, sequenced in a study of T-cell memory formation after mild COVID-19. TCRdb processed the 5' RACE reads anew with MiXCR; each CDR3 protein has one entry. The table has some 290,000 distinct CDR3 sequences, under 20% seen once. The sequenced sample consisted of PBMCs or a T cell subset sorted from them (not recorded which). These receptors all stem from a man younger than 35 who had mild COVID-19 (a few samples of this study predate the infection). Cell type and time point are not known.

This clonotype has a handful of counts. The chain employs TRBV6-5 and TRBJ2-5; D possibly uses TRBD1 or TRBD2 (5 bases each). The CDR3 length is 15 residues. With 5 bases removed from V and 5 bases from J, the gap between germline ends came to 18 bases. Germline CDR1 reads MNHEY; CDR2 reads SVGAGI. CDR3 nucleotide sequence: TGTGCCAGCAGTAGGGACCTAGGAAAGGCGGAGACCCAGTACTTC. Amino acid sequence: CASSRDLGKAETQYF.

This clonotype occurred many times. The rearrangement uses TRBV6-5 and TRBJ1-1; D call uncertain. Between the trimmed V and J ends, which lost 2 bases and 8 bases, there was a span of 12 bases. The CDR3 loop spans 13 amino acids. CDR1 MNHEY and CDR2 SVGAGI come from the germline V gene. The CDR3: CASSYASYWEAFF. The CDR3 DNA sequence: TGTGCCAGCAGTTACGCGTCATATTGGGAAGCTTTCTTT.

The V call is TRBV10-3, the J call TRBJ2-5, with TRBD1 matching over 9 bases. The length of the CDR3 is 12 residues. Germline values: CDR1 ENHRY, CDR2 SYGVKD. After removal of 10 bases from V and 3 bases from J, the junction contained 3 bases not matched to a gene. CDR3 in amino acids: CATRDREETQYF. CDR3 sequence (DNA): TGTGCCACCAGGGACAGGGAAGAGACCCAGTACTTC.

The V call is TRBV7-2, the J call TRBJ2-1; D not resolved. V shed 5 bases and J shed 6 bases, with 11 bases lying between them. This CDR3 is 13 amino acids long. Per germline, CDR1 SGHTA and CDR2 FQGNSA. Here the CDR3 DNA reads TGTGCCAGCAGCGGGCGACTGCCCAATGAGCAGTTCTTC. This encodes CASSGRLPNEQFF.

This clonotype was counted between two and nine times. Written as DNA, the CDR3 is TGTGCCAGCAGCTTGGGACAGGACGAGACCCAGTACTTC. It is translated as CASSLGQDETQYF. J is TRBJ2-5 and V is TRBV5-5, with a tentative D call TRBD1 (6 bases). Germline CDR1 SGHKS, CDR2 YYEKEE (reference sequence). CDR3 length equals 13 residues. V was clipped by 0 bases and J by 5 bases, with 8 bases between them.

The chain links TRBV4-1 to TRBJ1-1; D call uncertain. This CDR3 contains 13 residues. Trimming shortened V by 5 bases and J by 10 bases, and 17 bases separated the two germline ends. The V gene's germline CDR1 is MGHRA and CDR2 YSYEKL. CDR3 DNA: TGCGCCAGCAGCTCTGTTGGATCCCCCGGAGCTTTCTTT. Amino acid sequence: CASSSVGSPGAFF.

This clonotype was seen many times. This chain connects TRBV7-2 to TRBJ2-5; D is ambiguous. Trimming stripped 5 bases from V and 3 bases from J, with 10 bases between. This CDR3 has 13 residues. CDR1 SGHTA and CDR2 FQGNSA come from the germline V gene. The CDR3 DNA sequence: TGTGCCAGCAGCCTCGCCCTTAAAGAGACCCAGTACTTC. It translates to CASSLALKETQYF.

The V gene is TRBV14, the J gene TRBJ2-2; unclear D gene. V lost 3 bases and J lost 2, with 4 bases in between. Germline assignment: CDR1 SGHDN and CDR2 FVKESK. This CDR3 spans 13 amino acids. The CDR3 DNA reads as TGTGCCAGCAGCCAGGCTAACACCGGGGAGCTGTTTTTT. Its protein product is CASSQANTGELFF.

This clonotype was observed a few times. V is TRBV7-2 and J is TRBJ2-1, with 12 bases that match TRBD2. Germline CDR1 SGHTA, CDR2 FQGNSA. The CDR3 consists of 15 residues. Trimming cost V 2 bases and J 8 bases; bases outside gene matches: 4. The CDR3 spells CASSLLAGGHDEQFF. Here the CDR3 DNA reads TGTGCCAGCAGCTTACTAGCGGGGGGGCATGATGAGCAGTTCTTC.

The gene calls are TRBV7-2 and TRBJ2-2, with D tentatively TRBD1 (6 bases). Germline loops: CDR1 SGHTA, CDR2 FQGNSA. V lost 4 bases and J lost 7, with 22 bases in between. This CDR3 contains 17 residues. CDR3 DNA: TGTGCCAGCAGCTCTTACACAGGGTGGGGAGTTTTCGGGGAGCTGTTTTTT. Translated: CASSSYTGWGVFGELFF.

The rearrangement uses TRBV7-2 and TRBJ2-3; D is possibly TRBD1 (6 bases). This CDR3 is 17 amino acids long. Germline CDR1 reads SGHTA; CDR2 reads FQGNSA. Trimming left V 3 bases short and J 2 bases short, with 18 bases between. The CDR3 spells CASSFGGVARTTDTQYF. In DNA, the CDR3 is TGTGCCAGCAGCTTTGGGGGCGTGGCCAGAACCACAGATACGCAGTATTTT.

The chain couples TRBV29-1 to TRBJ2-7; unclear D gene. Trimming shortened V by 4 bases and J by 4 bases, and 5 bases separated the two germline ends. From germline, CDR1 is SQVTM and CDR2 ANQGSEA. The length of the CDR3 is 10 residues. CDR3 sequence (DNA): TGCAGCGTTGCCGAATACGAGCAGTACTTC. This gives the protein CSVAEYEQYF.

This clonotype was seen ten or more times. This chain joins TRBV29-1 and TRBJ2-5; D is uncertain. Looked up from germline, CDR1 is SQVTM and CDR2 is ANQGSEA. V was pared by 7 bases and J by 3 bases, with 9 bases between. This CDR3 contains 11 residues. CDR3 region: CSGNSKETQYF. DNA for the CDR3: TGCAGCGGGAATTCGAAAGAGACCCAGTACTTC.

The chain carries TRBV29-1 and TRBJ1-2, with 8 bases identical to TRBD1. Germline CDR1 is SQVTM and CDR2 is ANQGSEA. The ends lost 2 bases at V and 7 bases at J; junction bases unmatched: 6. The CDR3 is 13 residues long. The CDR3 DNA sequence: TGCAGCGTTGAAACAGGGGGTACGCTTGGCTACACCTTC. Residues: CSVETGGTLGYTF.

This clonotype was picked up a small number of times. V and J are TRBV7-6 and TRBJ2-1, with a possible D match to TRBD2 (5 bases). This CDR3 has 14 residues. The V gene's germline CDR1 is SGHVS and CDR2 FNYEAQ. Trimming took 1 base from V and 9 from J, leaving 13 bases between them. CDR3 sequence (DNA): TGTGCCAGCAGCTTAGGTCCCGCGGGCGGTGAGCAGTTCTTC. Translation gives CASSLGPAGGEQFF.

This clonotype has more than one count but fewer than ten. The V and J genes are TRBV6-2 or TRBV6-3 and TRBJ2-1; 13 bases agree with TRBD2. This CDR3 region has 15 residues. Looked up from germline, CDR1 is MNHEY and CDR2 is SVGEGT. The V gene end was trimmed by 6 bases and the J gene end by 9 bases; junction bases not matched to a gene: 8. CDR3 in amino acids: CASRQTSGGLGEQFF. The CDR3 DNA sequence: TGTGCCAGCAGACAGACTAGCGGGGGGTTGGGTGAGCAGTTCTTC.

The sample holds many counts of this clonotype. This chain uses TRBV7-2 with TRBJ2-5; D gene ambiguous. Trimming left V 1 base short and J 1 base short, with 10 bases between. The CDR3 consists of 15 residues. CDR1 is SGHTA, CDR2 FQGNSA, per germline. The CDR3 loop is CASSLDPRFQETQYF. CDR3 nucleotide sequence: TGTGCCAGCAGCTTAGATCCCAGGTTCCAAGAGACCCAGTACTTC.

In its sample, this clonotype was seen a few times. The V gene is TRBV4-3, the J gene TRBJ2-1, with D hard to call. Looked up from germline, CDR1 is LGHNA and CDR2 is YSLEER. This CDR3 contains 15 residues. V was trimmed by 0 bases and J by 4 bases, leaving 10 bases between them. The CDR3 DNA follows: TGCGCCAGCAGCCAAGAATCCCAGGTTTACAATGAGCAGTTCTTC. It translates to CASSQESQVYNEQFF.

This chain links TRBV30 with TRBJ1-2; possibly TRBD1 for D (5 bases). The germline V and J ends were trimmed by 5 bases and 1 base, with 11 bases remaining between them. Germline-derived CDR1 and CDR2 are GTSNPN and SVGIG (reference sequence). This CDR3 is 13 amino acids long. CDR3 nucleotide sequence: TGTGCCTGGGTGGTTGGGGGTAACTATGGCTACACCTTC. It codes for CAWVVGGNYGYTF.

This clonotype was picked up a small number of times. The rearrangement joins TRBV6-5 to TRBJ2-3; D is undetermined. Germline CDR1 MNHEY, CDR2 SVGAGI. The CDR3 totals 14 residues. Trimming cost V 0 bases and J 4 bases, with 8 bases left between them. The CDR3 here is CASSYSPSSDTQYF. In DNA form, the CDR3 reads TGTGCCAGCAGTTACTCCCCATCGTCAGATACGCAGTATTTT.

This clonotype was observed a few times. The chain uses TRBV11-2 and TRBJ2-3; 8 bases are a match to TRBD2. This CDR3 is 17 amino acids long. Germline CDR1 is SGHAT and CDR2 is FQNNGV. The J segment lost 1 base and the V segment lost 0 bases, leaving 6 bases of the junction unmatched. CDR3: CASSLDGLAEGTDTQYF. For the CDR3, the DNA is TGTGCCAGCAGCTTAGACGGACTAGCCGAGGGCACAGATACGCAGTATTTT. The whole variable domain, filled in from reference TRBV11-2 and TRBJ2-3, reads EAGVAQSPRYKIIEKRQSVAFWCNPISGHATLYWYQQILGQGPKLLIQFQNNGVVDDSQLPKDRFSAERLKGVDSTLKIQPAKLEDSAVYLCASSLDGLAEGTDTQYFGPGTRLTVL.